The text below deals with one TCR beta chain. These data belong to a study of blood T cell repertoires in COVID-19. Study as a whole: T cells, B-cell-depleted T cells, or PBMCs supplied cDNA or gDNA.

V shed 2 bases and J shed 2 bases, with 14 bases lying between them. Germline CDR1 reads SGHDT; CDR2 reads YYEEEE. The CDR3 is made up of 15 amino acids. Using immunoSEQ multiplex PCR, the repertoire was profiled, and TCRdb retains in-frame clones only, with some absent. The data contain 150,000 or so clones, nearly 80% of them singletons. This sequence originates from a man older than 75 with acute or convalescent COVID-19. V gene TRBV5-6 combines with J gene TRBJ2-7; D is undetermined. Sequenced input: peripheral blood. For the CDR3, the DNA is TGTGCCAGCAGCTTAGACAATCTACTCCCCTACGAGCAGTACTTC. Translated: CASSLDNLLPYEQYF.